The clone carrying this T cell receptor (beta chain) was detected only a few times. The antigen is undetermined. This specimen belongs to a study of CD8 T cells in ankylosing spondylitis. Broader study findings: A TCR beta motif of under ten highly homologous variants appeared characteristic of ankylosing spondylitis blood.

In TCRdb, the 5' RACE reads were re-called with MiXCR into one record per CDR3 protein. The data hold some 250,000 distinct CDR3 sequences, with 9.5% to 12% observed a single time. The CDR3 has 15 residues. Germline assignment: CDR1 MNHEY and CDR2 SMNVEV (reference sequence). The V and J ends lost 0 bases and 3 bases, in that order; junction bases with no gene match: 3. Sequencing used blood, either unsorted or a sorted T cell fraction (not recorded which). The source is a male donor with ankylosing spondylitis or in good health (not recorded which). V is TRBV27 and J is TRBJ2-7; TRBD1 matches 9 bases. The CDR3 is CASSLSTGQGYEQYF. The CDR3 nucleotides are TGTGCCAGCAGTTTATCGACGGGACAGGGCTACGAGCAGTACTTC.